This is a list of T cell receptor beta chains from one sample in a study of T cells after yellow fever vaccination. In TCRdb, the 5' RACE reads were re-called with MiXCR into one record per CDR3 protein. The sample includes approximately 90,000 distinct CDR3 sequences, less than 15% of them seen just once. Sample: CD8+ T cells not binding an NS4B(214-222) dextramer, sorted from PBMCs, taken about 20 days after the first yellow fever vaccination. These receptors all come from a man aged 18 to 30 who received the YFV17D yellow fever vaccine. Each CDR3 is given with its conserved first and last residue.

CDR3	V	J
CASRGAGGNEQFF	TRBV5-1	TRBJ2-1
CASRPYGGLNYGYTF	TRBV5-4	TRBJ1-2
CASSQTAWGRASTDTQYF	TRBV4-3	TRBJ2-3
CASSLSGGNNQPQHF	TRBV7-2	TRBJ1-5
CASSVTSGGAGELFF	TRBV19	TRBJ2-2
CASSQGLAGVTSTDTQYF	TRBV3-1	TRBJ2-3
CASSVENRGTSEQFF	TRBV9	TRBJ2-1
CASSSVRGPLSYEQYF	TRBV11-2	TRBJ2-7
CASSDFNGAGELFF	TRBV6-4	TRBJ2-2
CASSQDGQGGYEQYF	TRBV4-3	TRBJ2-7
CSARQGNTGELFF	TRBV20-1	TRBJ2-2
CASIRDPMSDTQYF	TRBV28	TRBJ2-3
CASSYSSGGAGGLYGYTF	TRBV6-5	TRBJ1-2
CASSLSVVDEQFF	TRBV3-1	TRBJ2-1
CASSPDGRGARFTDTQYF	TRBV28	TRBJ2-3
CASRARIKETQYF	TRBV6-1	TRBJ2-5
CASSPGDRGSYEQYF	TRBV4-1	TRBJ2-7
CASSPIANTEAFF	TRBV6-1	TRBJ1-1
CAISESLGVGNNEQFF	TRBV10-3	TRBJ2-1
CASSVGGQTEAFF	TRBV9	TRBJ1-1
CASSYWGLGQPQHF	TRBV6-2/TRBV6-3	TRBJ1-5
CASSLDQYTEAFF	TRBV5-5	TRBJ1-1